This T cell receptor (beta chain) was captured in a study of cytomegalovirus exposure and HLA in healthy donors. Overall study context: Unique TCR beta sequences numbering some 120 million came from 150 million to 200 million T cells in an earlier analysis. Across more than 350 genotyped donors, just over 80% landed in the Caucasian-associated ancestry cluster.

The CDR3 is made up of 12 amino acids. V was shortened by 0 bases and J by 11 bases, with 8 bases between the two germline ends. Germline assignment: CDR1 SGDLS and CDR2 YYNGEE. Study findings and constraints: A missense variant in DCLRE1C was later tied to TCR beta V- and J-gene trimming. High specificity and sensitivity for cytomegalovirus status were reported for the classifier.

A note on this clone: Antigen: not known.

Both 60 Vbeta primers and 13 Jbeta primers went into the PCR. The table came from immunoSEQ multiplex PCR; TCRdb's copy has only in-frame clones and leaves some out. This sample yields 150,000 to 200,000 clones, of which roughly 77% are seen a single time; under 3% belongs to the top ten. The chain employs TRBV9 and TRBJ1-4; D is unclear. This TCR derives from a woman younger than 45 in good health and CMV-seropositive. The specimen was PBMCs. The CDR3 reads CASSVESGKLFF. The CDR3 DNA sequence: TGTGCCAGCAGCGTAGAATCCGGGAAACTGTTTTTT.